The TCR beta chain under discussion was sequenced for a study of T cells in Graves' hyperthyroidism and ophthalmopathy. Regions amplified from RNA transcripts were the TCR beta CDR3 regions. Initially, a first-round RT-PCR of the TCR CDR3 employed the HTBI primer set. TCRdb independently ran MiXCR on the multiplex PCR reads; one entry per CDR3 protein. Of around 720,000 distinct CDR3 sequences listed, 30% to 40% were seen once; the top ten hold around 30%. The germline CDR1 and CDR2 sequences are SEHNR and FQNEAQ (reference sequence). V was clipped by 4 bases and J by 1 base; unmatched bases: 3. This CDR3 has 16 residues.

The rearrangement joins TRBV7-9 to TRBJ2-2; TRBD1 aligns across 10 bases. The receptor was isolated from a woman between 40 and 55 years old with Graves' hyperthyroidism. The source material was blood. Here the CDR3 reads CASSSRDRGNTGELFF. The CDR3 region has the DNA TGTGCCAGCAGCTCCAGGGACAGGGGGAACACCGGGGAGCTGTTTTTT.